Many counts were recorded for the clone carrying this T cell receptor (beta chain). There are 14 residues in the CDR3. V was shortened by 1 base and J by 6 bases, with 9 bases between the two germline ends. The germline gives CDR1 SGHTA, CDR2 FQGTGA. MiXCR was run by TCRdb on the RT-PCR reads, yielding one entry per CDR3 protein. The table records more than 600,000 distinct CDR3 sequences, 12% to 15% of them present only once. The rearrangement uses TRBV7-3 and TRBJ1-4; D gene ambiguous. Sample: memory CD4+ T cells from blood. The sequence derives from a female donor in good health, serving as a healthy control. In DNA form, the CDR3 reads TGTGCCAGCAGCTTAAGGCGGGGTCATGAAAAACTGTTTTTT. As protein: CASSLRRGHEKLFF.